The rows below give T cell receptor beta chains drawn from one sample of a study of blood T cell repertoires in COVID-19. Generated by immunoSEQ multiplex PCR, the TCRdb table keeps only in-frame clones and is missing some. Seen here are about 220,000 clones, more than 75% observed once, and the top ten hold 9.5% to 15%. The material sequenced was peripheral blood. The origin of the receptors is a human donor in a cohort sampled during active COVID-19. Each CDR3 is given with its conserved first and last residue. Each record gives: CDR3 protein, CDR3 DNA, D gene, V gene, J gene, clone size. The D gene is left open where the match is weak. Some rows mark clone size as missing; the rest say once, few, many or name a class of expanded clone.

CDR3: CASRPQGGGTGNEQFF
DNA: TGTGCCAGCAGACCCCAGGGGGGCGGGACAGGCAATGAGCAGTTCTTC
D: TRBD1
V: TRBV11-2
J: TRBJ2-1
size: .

CDR3: CASRGDSDYGYTF
DNA: TGTGCCAGCAGGGGGGACAGCGACTATGGCTACACCTTC
D: TRBD1
V: TRBV5-4
J: TRBJ1-2
size: few

CDR3: CASSREGAGDNEQFF
DNA: TGTGCCAGCTCACGTGAGGGGGCGGGCGACAATGAGCAGTTCTTC
D: TRBD1
V: TRBV18
J: TRBJ2-1
size: .

CDR3: CATNKGDTYEQYF
DNA: TGTGCCACCAATAAGGGGGACACCTACGAGCAGTACTTC
D: .
V: TRBV15
J: TRBJ2-7
size: .

CDR3: CASLSDDRDGGYTF
DNA: TGTGCCAGCCTATCTGACGACAGGGACGGGGGCTACACCTTC
D: TRBD1
V: TRBV6-5
J: TRBJ1-2
size: .

CDR3: CASSQDLGEGNQPQHF
DNA: TGTGCCAGCAGCCAAGATTTGGGGGAGGGAAATCAGCCCCAGCATTTT
D: .
V: TRBV4-2
J: TRBJ1-5
size: .

CDR3: CASSYSVGELFF
DNA: TGTGCCAGTAGTTATTCGGTCGGGGAGCTGTTTTTT
D: .
V: TRBV19
J: TRBJ2-2
size: once

CDR3: CASSVGLAGGTDTQYF
DNA: TGTGCCAGCAGCGTAGGGCTAGCGGGGGGCACAGATACGCAGTATTTT
D: TRBD2
V: TRBV9
J: TRBJ2-3
size: few

CDR3: CASSFWGANTGELFF
DNA: TGTGCCAGCAGTTTTTGGGGGGCGAACACCGGGGAGCTGTTTTTT
D: .
V: TRBV28
J: TRBJ2-2
size: .

CDR3: CASAPPARAYEQYF
DNA: TGCGCCAGCGCTCCCCCAGCGAGGGCCTACGAGCAGTACTTC
D: .
V: TRBV10-2
J: TRBJ2-7
size: many

CDR3: CASSSGLAEETQYF
DNA: TGTGCCAGCAGCTCGGGACTAGCGGAAGAGACCCAGTACTTC
D: TRBD2
V: TRBV7-9
J: TRBJ2-5
size: .

CDR3: CASSDRGLAGEADTQYF
DNA: TGTGCCAGCAGTGATCGGGGACTAGCGGGAGAGGCGGATACGCAGTATTTT
D: TRBD2
V: TRBV6-1
J: TRBJ2-3
size: .

CDR3: CASSSGLAVTDTQYF
DNA: TGTGCCAGCAGTTCGGGACTAGCGGTCACAGATACGCAGTATTTT
D: TRBD2
V: TRBV27
J: TRBJ2-3
size: .

CDR3: CASSPPGVPGYGYTF
DNA: TGTGCCAGCAGCCCCCCAGGGGTGCCCGGGTATGGCTACACCTTC
D: .
V: TRBV3-1/TRBV3-2
J: TRBJ1-2
size: many

CDR3: CASSPGQGIQETQYF
DNA: TGTGCCAGCAGCCCCGGACAGGGGATTCAAGAGACCCAGTACTTC
D: TRBD1
V: TRBV6-5
J: TRBJ2-5
size: few

CDR3: CASARSGGATKDTQYF
DNA: TGTGCCAGCGCTCGAAGCGGGGGGGCGACGAAGGATACGCAGTATTTT
D: TRBD2
V: TRBV7-2
J: TRBJ2-3
size: .

CDR3: CASSLGQEVNEQYF
DNA: TGCGCCAGCAGCTTGGGACAGGAGGTCAACGAGCAGTACTTC
D: .
V: TRBV5-1
J: TRBJ2-7
size: .

CDR3: CASSGGGTRNTEAFF
DNA: TGTGCCAGCAGCGGGGGTGGGACGAGGAACACTGAAGCTTTCTTT
D: .
V: TRBV27
J: TRBJ1-1
size: .

CDR3: CASHTRSSYEQYF
DNA: TGTGCCAGCCACACCCGGAGCTCCTACGAGCAGTACTTC
D: .
V: TRBV18
J: TRBJ2-7
size: .

CDR3: CASSLGGGRDPYEQYF
DNA: TGTGCCAGCAGCTTAGGCGGGGGCAGGGACCCCTACGAGCAGTACTTC
D: .
V: TRBV7-9
J: TRBJ2-7
size: .

CDR3: CASSSGETQYF
DNA: TGTGCCAGCAGTTCCGGGGAGACCCAGTACTTC
D: .
V: TRBV12-3/TRBV12-4
J: TRBJ2-5
size: .

CDR3: CASSLGAQETQYF
DNA: TGCGCCAGCAGCTTGGGGGCCCAAGAGACCCAGTACTTC
D: .
V: TRBV5-1
J: TRBJ2-5
size: once

CDR3: CASSQEALDYGYTF
DNA: TGCGCCAGCAGCCAAGAAGCCCTAGACTATGGCTACACCTTC
D: .
V: TRBV4-1
J: TRBJ1-2
size: .

CDR3: CASSDSQGLRGYTF
DNA: TGTGCCAGCAGTGACTCGCAGGGACTTCGGGGCTACACCTTC
D: .
V: TRBV6-4
J: TRBJ1-2
size: .

CDR3: CASSSELAGVKNEQFF
DNA: TGTGCCAGCAGCTCCGAACTAGCGGGAGTTAAGAATGAGCAGTTCTTC
D: TRBD2
V: TRBV7-9
J: TRBJ2-1
size: .

CDR3: CAWSSGLTSGNTIYF
DNA: TGTGCCTGGAGTTCTGGCTTAACCTCTGGAAACACCATATATTTT
D: .
V: TRBV30
J: TRBJ1-3
size: .

CDR3: CASKDAPDRSTEAFF
DNA: TGTGCCAGCAAAGACGCACCGGACAGGTCCACTGAAGCTTTCTTT
D: TRBD1
V: TRBV6-5
J: TRBJ1-1
size: .

CDR3: CASSMYTGDYGYTF
DNA: TGTGCCAGCAGCATGTATACAGGGGACTATGGCTACACCTTC
D: TRBD1
V: TRBV9
J: TRBJ1-2
size: .

CDR3: CASSGTGGRNQPQHF
DNA: TGTGCCAGCAGCGGGACAGGAGGACGCAATCAGCCCCAGCATTTT
D: TRBD1
V: TRBV3-1/TRBV3-2
J: TRBJ1-5
size: .

CDR3: CASSVGWGPSSYEQYF
DNA: TGTGCCAGCAGCGTAGGCTGGGGCCCGAGCTCCTACGAGCAGTACTTC
D: .
V: TRBV9
J: TRBJ2-7
size: .

CDR3: CASNAQGKELFF
DNA: TGTGCCAGCAACGCACAGGGAAAGGAGCTGTTTTTT
D: .
V: TRBV28
J: TRBJ2-2
size: .

CDR3: CASSSRGGTDFTDTQYF
DNA: TGTGCCAGTAGTTCCCGGGGAGGCACCGACTTCACAGATACGCAGTATTTT
D: .
V: TRBV19
J: TRBJ2-3
size: .

CDR3: CASRKTGRYGYTF
DNA: TGTGCCAGCAGGAAAACAGGGCGCTATGGCTACACCTTC
D: .
V: TRBV28
J: TRBJ1-2
size: .

CDR3: CASSSIAGGTPGEQFF
DNA: TGTGCCAGCAGCTCGATAGCGGGGGGCACCCCTGGTGAGCAGTTCTTC
D: TRBD2
V: TRBV7-8
J: TRBJ2-1
size: .

CDR3: CSAQFDSGSTEQFF
DNA: TGCAGCGCCCAGTTTGATAGCGGGAGCACTGAGCAGTTCTTC
D: TRBD2
V: TRBV29-1
J: TRBJ2-1
size: once

CDR3: CAPRIRGLANGTGELFF
DNA: TGCGCCCCGCGCATTCGAGGACTAGCGAACGGGACCGGGGAGCTGTTTTTT
D: TRBD2
V: TRBV23-1
J: TRBJ2-2
size: .

CDR3: CASSPGLSGLTGELFF
DNA: TGTGCCAGCAGCCCAGGACTAAGCGGCCTCACCGGGGAGCTGTTTTTT
D: .
V: TRBV7-3
J: TRBJ2-2
size: few

CDR3: CASSLGVDNSPLHF
DNA: TGTGCCAGCAGCTTAGGTGTCGATAATTCACCCCTCCACTTT
D: .
V: TRBV7-2
J: TRBJ1-6
size: few

CDR3: CASSPRTGGTGELFF
DNA: TGTGCCAGCAGCCCACGGACAGGGGGCACCGGGGAGCTGTTTTTT
D: TRBD1
V: TRBV4-2
J: TRBJ2-2
size: .

CDR3: CASSEARTGISGGYTF
DNA: TGTGCCAGCAGTGAAGCGCGGACAGGGATTTCAGGCGGCTACACCTTC
D: TRBD1
V: TRBV6-1
J: TRBJ1-2
size: .

CDR3: CASSPPPGASYNEQFF
DNA: TGTGCCAGCAGCCCCCCCCCGGGAGCCTCCTACAATGAGCAGTTCTTC
D: .
V: TRBV28
J: TRBJ2-1
size: .

CDR3: CASEGIDYKQGPSTDTQYF
DNA: TGTGCCAGCGAGGGGATCGATTACAAACAGGGGCCTAGCACAGATACGCAGTATTTT
D: TRBD1
V: TRBV7-9
J: TRBJ2-3
size: .

CDR3: CASRTGLAANTGELFF
DNA: TGTGCCAGTAGAACGGGACTAGCGGCAAACACCGGGGAGCTGTTTTTT
D: TRBD2
V: TRBV19
J: TRBJ2-2
size: few

CDR3: CSVELDSYGYTF
DNA: TGCAGCGTTGAACTGGACAGCTATGGCTACACCTTC
D: .
V: TRBV29-1
J: TRBJ1-2
size: .

CDR3: CASSLGQEISRYTEAFF
DNA: TGCGCCAGCAGCTTGGGACAGGAAATCTCGAGGTACACTGAAGCTTTCTTT
D: .
V: TRBV5-1
J: TRBJ1-1
size: .

CDR3: CSARDTGEAFF
DNA: TGCAGTGCTAGAGATACGGGGGAAGCTTTCTTT
D: .
V: TRBV20-1
J: TRBJ1-1
size: .

CDR3: CASSRSGRVYNEQFF
DNA: TGTGCCAGCAGCCGGAGCGGGAGGGTATACAATGAGCAGTTCTTC
D: TRBD2
V: TRBV3-1/TRBV3-2
J: TRBJ2-1
size: .